These T cell receptor beta chains were read from a single sample in a study of OX40 agonist ivuxolimab in advanced cancers. The method was immunoSEQ multiplex PCR; TCRdb's version includes in-frame clones alone and lacks a portion of them. The data contain tens of thousands of clones, approximately 90% of them seen just once; the ten biggest clones take up approximately 0.32%. Sequenced material: CD4+ or CD8+ T cells sorted from blood, taken in a trial of the OX40 agonist ivuxolimab. All receptors come from an adult with an advanced solid tumor such as melanoma, head and neck, liver or kidney cancer. The CDR3 runs from the conserved cysteine through the conserved F or W. D genes are given only for firm matches. The listing skips clone size in some rows; elsewhere it reads once, few, many or a size class.

J | D | size | V | DNA | CDR3
TRBJ1-6 | . | . | TRBV7-9 | TGTGCCAGCAGCCCGGCGGGCGACGTCGGGTCACCCCTCCACTTT | CASSPAGDVGSPLHF
TRBJ1-1 | TRBD1 | once | TRBV11-2 | TGTGCCAGCAGCCACAGGACAGGGGGGCGGACTGAAGCTTTCTTT | CASSHRTGGRTEAFF
TRBJ1-2 | TRBD1 | . | TRBV7-2 | TGTGCCAGCAGCCGGACAGGGAAAGATGGCTACACCTTC | CASSRTGKDGYTF
TRBJ2-5 | . | few | TRBV18 | TGTGCCAGCTCACCACCACTAAGACAGGGAGGTAAAGAGACCCAGTACTTC | CASSPPLRQGGKETQYF
TRBJ2-7 | . | . | TRBV12-5 | TGTGCTAGTGGTTTGCACAGTTCCTACGAGCAGTACTTC | CASGLHSSYEQYF
TRBJ2-7 | . | . | TRBV27 | TGTGCCAGCAGTCCGCCGGGCGCTGGGTGGGAGCAGTACTTC | CASSPPGAGWEQYF
TRBJ1-3 | . | few | TRBV7-9 | TGTGCCAGCAGCCCGGACAACTCTGGAAACACCATATATTTT | CASSPDNSGNTIYF
TRBJ2-5 | TRBD1 | few | TRBV2 | TGTGCCAGCAGTGGTGAGGGGGCCGGGGAGACCCAGTACTTC | CASSGEGAGETQYF
TRBJ2-7 | . | . | TRBV6-5 | TGTGCCAGCAGTTACGCATCAGGATACGAGCAGTACTTC | CASSYASGYEQYF
TRBJ1-1 | . | . | TRBV7-8 | TGTGCCAGCGGCCCCTACAGGGAGGCTTTCTTT | CASGPYREAFF
TRBJ2-3 | . | once | TRBV6-1 | TGTGCCAGCAGTGTCCGGCGGGGTGAAAGCACAGATACGCAGTATTTT | CASSVRRGESTDTQYF
TRBJ2-3 | . | . | TRBV6-5 | TGTGCCAGCAGTTCTCAAGGAGATACGCAGTATTTT | CASSSQGDTQYF
TRBJ2-7 | TRBD2 | . | TRBV19 | TGTGCCAGTAGTAAGAAGACTAGCGGGGGGCTCGAGCAGTACTTC | CASSKKTSGGLEQYF
TRBJ1-1 | TRBD1 | . | TRBV5-6 | TGTGCCAGCAAAAAAAACCGACAGGGGCCTGAAGCTTTCTTT | CASKKNRQGPEAFF
TRBJ1-2 | TRBD1 | . | TRBV5-6 | TGTGCCAGCAGCACCGACAGGGCCTATGGCTACACCTTC | CASSTDRAYGYTF
TRBJ2-6 | . | . | TRBV4-3 | TGCGCCAGCAGCCAAGTCGCCTCTGGGGCCAACGTCCTGACTTTC | CASSQVASGANVLTF
TRBJ2-1 | . | . | TRBV5-1 | TGCGCCAGCAGCTTGCGGAAGGGGGATGAGCAGTTCTTC | CASSLRKGDEQFF
TRBJ2-2 | TRBD1 | . | TRBV7-6 | TGTGCCAGCAGCATCGACAGGGCGGGCACCGGGGAGCTGTTTTTT | CASSIDRAGTGELFF